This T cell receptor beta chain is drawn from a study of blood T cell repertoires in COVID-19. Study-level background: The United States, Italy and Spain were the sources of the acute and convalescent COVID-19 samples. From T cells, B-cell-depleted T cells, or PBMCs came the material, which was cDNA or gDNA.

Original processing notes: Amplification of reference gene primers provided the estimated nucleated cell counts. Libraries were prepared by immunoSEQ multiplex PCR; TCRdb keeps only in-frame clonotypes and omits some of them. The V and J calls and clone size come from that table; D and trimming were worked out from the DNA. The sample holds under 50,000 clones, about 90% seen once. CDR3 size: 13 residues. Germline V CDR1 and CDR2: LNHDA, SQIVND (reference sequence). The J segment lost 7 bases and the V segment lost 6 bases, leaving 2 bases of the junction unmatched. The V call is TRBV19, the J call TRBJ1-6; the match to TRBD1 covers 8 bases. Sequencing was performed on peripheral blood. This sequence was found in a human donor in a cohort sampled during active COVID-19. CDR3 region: CASRNRGNSPLHF. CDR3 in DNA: TGTGCCAGTAGGAACAGGGGGAATTCACCCCTCCACTTT.